The present T cell receptor beta chain was sequenced within a study of human T cells and chemical hapten exposure. The germline gives CDR1 LNHDA, CDR2 SQIVND (reference sequence). Germline trimming cut 7 bases from V and 3 bases from J; bases unmatched to any gene: 24. The CDR3 loop spans 20 amino acids. TCRdb independently ran MiXCR on the RACE reads; one entry per CDR3 protein. The table includes some 64,000 distinct CDR3 sequences, approximately 11% detected once. The time point was: patch test 3, about 24 weeks after DPC sensitization. Described treatment: therapeutic diphenylcyclopropenone sensitization with weekly scalp DPC. The study enrolled 18 to 70-year-old alopecia patients suitable for DPC. This clonotype was seen a handful of times.

The specimen comprised whole blood, sampled in connection with sensitization to the hapten diphenylcyclopropenone (DPC). The clonotype was recovered from a woman younger than 45 with alopecia areata. Some clones in this sample may be carry-over from other donors' samples. The rearrangement links TRBV19 to TRBJ2-1, with 7 bases lining up with TRBD2. The CDR3 DNA sequence: TGTGCCAGTAACCGCCTAACGGGAGGATCGAGGGCCGGGGGCTACAATGAGCAGTTCTTC. It specifies CASNRLTGGSRAGGYNEQFF.